This TCR beta chain was identified in a study of T-cell reconstitution after alpha-beta-depleted transplantation in children. Unique molecular identifiers were incorporated into the prepared TCRbeta library. Each CDR3 protein is one row after TCRdb ran MiXCR on the PCR reads. The sample has about 230,000 distinct CDR3 sequences, around 8.9% seen once. This clonotype was seen repeatedly, ten times or more. Germline lookup yields CDR1 SNHLY and CDR2 FYNNEI. This CDR3 has 11 residues. Trimming took 6 bases from V and 7 from J, leaving 9 bases between them. The receptor was isolated from a human donor who donated a stem cell graft to a child with SCID. V and J are TRBV2 and TRBJ2-5; D call uncertain. The sequencing used PBMCs from the stem cell graft donor, collected from the stem cell graft. CDR3 in DNA: TGTGCCAGCAGCACTACCGTGACCCAGTACTTC. Amino acids: CASSTTVTQYF.